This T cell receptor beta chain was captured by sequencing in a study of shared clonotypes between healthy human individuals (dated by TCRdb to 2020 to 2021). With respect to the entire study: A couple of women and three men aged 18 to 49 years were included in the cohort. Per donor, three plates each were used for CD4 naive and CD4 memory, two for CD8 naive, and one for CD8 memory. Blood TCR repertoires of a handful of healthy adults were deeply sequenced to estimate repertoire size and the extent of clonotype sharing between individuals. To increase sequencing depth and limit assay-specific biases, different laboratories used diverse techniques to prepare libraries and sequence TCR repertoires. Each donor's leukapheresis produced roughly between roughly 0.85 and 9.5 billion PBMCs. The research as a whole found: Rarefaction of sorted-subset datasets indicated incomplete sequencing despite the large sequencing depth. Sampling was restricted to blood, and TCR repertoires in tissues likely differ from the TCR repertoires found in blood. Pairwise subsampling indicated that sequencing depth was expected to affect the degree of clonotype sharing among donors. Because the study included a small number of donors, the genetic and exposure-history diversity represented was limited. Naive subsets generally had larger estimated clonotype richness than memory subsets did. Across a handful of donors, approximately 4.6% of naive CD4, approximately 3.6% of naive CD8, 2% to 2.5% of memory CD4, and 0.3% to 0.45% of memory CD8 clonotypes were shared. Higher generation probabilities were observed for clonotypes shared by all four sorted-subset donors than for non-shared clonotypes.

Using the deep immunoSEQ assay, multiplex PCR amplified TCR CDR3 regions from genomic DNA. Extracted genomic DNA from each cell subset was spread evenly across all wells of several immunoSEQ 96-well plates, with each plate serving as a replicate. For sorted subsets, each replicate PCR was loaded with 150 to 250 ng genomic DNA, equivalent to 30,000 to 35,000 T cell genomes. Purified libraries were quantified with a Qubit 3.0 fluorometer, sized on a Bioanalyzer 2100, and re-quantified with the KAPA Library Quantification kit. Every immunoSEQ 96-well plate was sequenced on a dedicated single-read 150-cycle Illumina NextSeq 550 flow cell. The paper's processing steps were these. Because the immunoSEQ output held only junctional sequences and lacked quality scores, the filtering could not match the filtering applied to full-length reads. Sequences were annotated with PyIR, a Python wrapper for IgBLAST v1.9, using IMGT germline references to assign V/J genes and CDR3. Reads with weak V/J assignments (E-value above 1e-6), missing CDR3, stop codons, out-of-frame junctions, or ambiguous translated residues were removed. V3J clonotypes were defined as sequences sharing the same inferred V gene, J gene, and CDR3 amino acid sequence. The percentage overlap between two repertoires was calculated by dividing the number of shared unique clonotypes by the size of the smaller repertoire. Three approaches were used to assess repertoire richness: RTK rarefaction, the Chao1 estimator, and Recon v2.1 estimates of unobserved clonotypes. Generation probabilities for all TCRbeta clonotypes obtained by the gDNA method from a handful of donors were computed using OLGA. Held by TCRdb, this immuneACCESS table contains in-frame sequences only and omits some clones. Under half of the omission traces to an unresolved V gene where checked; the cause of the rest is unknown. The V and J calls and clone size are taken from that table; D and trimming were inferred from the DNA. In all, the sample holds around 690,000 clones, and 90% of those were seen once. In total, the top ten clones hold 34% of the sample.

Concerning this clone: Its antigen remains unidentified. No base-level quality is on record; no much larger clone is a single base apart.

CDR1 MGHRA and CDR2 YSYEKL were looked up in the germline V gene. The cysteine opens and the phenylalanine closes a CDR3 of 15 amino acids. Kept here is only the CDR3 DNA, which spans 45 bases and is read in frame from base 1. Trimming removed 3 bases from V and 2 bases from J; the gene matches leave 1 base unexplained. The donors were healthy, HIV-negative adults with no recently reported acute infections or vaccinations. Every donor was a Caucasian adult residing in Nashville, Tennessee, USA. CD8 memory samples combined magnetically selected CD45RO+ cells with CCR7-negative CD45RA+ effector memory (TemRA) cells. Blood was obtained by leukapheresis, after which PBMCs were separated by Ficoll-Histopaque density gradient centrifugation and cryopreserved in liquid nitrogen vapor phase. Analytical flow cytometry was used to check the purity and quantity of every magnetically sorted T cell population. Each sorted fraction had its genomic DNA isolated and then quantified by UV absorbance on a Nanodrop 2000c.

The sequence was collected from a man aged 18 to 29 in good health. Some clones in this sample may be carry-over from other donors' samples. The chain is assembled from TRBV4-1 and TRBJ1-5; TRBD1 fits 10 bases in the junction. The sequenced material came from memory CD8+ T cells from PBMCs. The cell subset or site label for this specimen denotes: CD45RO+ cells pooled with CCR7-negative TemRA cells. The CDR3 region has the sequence CASSHGTGGNQPQHF. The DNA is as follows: TGCGCCAGCAGCCATGGGACAGGGGGCAATCAGCCCCAGCATTTT.